This TCR beta chain is from a study of CD8 T cells in ankylosing spondylitis. Whole-study findings and limits: What appeared characteristic of ankylosing spondylitis blood was a TCR beta motif of seven to nine highly homologous variants. Matched ankylosing spondylitis synovial fluid reportedly contained a significantly enriched population of disease-linked clones. Some motif variants had been reported before (in reactive arthritis synovial fluid and blood).

The V and J ends lost 4 bases and 10 bases respectively, with 21 bases between them. The V gene's germline CDR1 is SGDLS and CDR2 YYNGEE. CDR3 size: 15 residues. Quantitative 5'-RACE with molecular barcodes was used to make the TCR beta libraries. In TCRdb, the 5' RACE reads were re-called with MiXCR into one record per CDR3 protein. The data contain around 42,000 distinct CDR3 sequences, about 2.5% of them singletons. This clonotype appeared many times. The antigen is not known. The rearrangement links TRBV9 to TRBJ2-1, with D tentatively TRBD2 (5 bases). The specimen was blood, either unsorted or a sorted T cell fraction (not recorded which). This clonotype was obtained from a male donor with ankylosing spondylitis or in good health (not recorded which). The CDR3 here is CASSHGLAFEAEQFF. The CDR3 DNA sequence: TGTGCCAGCAGCCATGGGCTAGCTTTCGAGGCCGAGCAGTTCTTC.